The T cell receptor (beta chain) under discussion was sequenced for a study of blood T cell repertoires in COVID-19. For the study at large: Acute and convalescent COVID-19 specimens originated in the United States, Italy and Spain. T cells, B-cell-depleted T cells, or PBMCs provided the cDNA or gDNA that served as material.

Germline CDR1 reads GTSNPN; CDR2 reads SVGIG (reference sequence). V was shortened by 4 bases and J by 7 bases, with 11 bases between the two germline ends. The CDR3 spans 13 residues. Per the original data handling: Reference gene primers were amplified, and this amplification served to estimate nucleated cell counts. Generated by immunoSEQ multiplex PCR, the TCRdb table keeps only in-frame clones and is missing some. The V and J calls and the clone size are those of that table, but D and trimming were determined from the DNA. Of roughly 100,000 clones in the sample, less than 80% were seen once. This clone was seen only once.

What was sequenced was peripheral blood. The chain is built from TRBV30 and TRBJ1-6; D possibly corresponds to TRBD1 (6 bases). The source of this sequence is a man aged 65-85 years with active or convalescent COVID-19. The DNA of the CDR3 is TGTGCCTGGAACACAGGGTTAAATTCACCCCTCCACTTT. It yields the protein CAWNTGLNSPLHF.